The 17 T cell receptor beta chains below were found in one sample sequenced in a study of blood T cell repertoires in COVID-19. Only in-frame clones appear in the TCRdb table, and some are missing; sequencing was by immunoSEQ multiplex PCR. The repertoire has 100,000 or so clones, approximately 80% of them found once; the top ten carry 10% to 15%. The sequencing input was peripheral blood. All receptors derive from a human donor in a cohort sampled during active COVID-19.

The gene calls are TRBV7-2 and TRBJ2-2; 7 nucleotides match TRBD1. Per germline, CDR1 SGHTA and CDR2 FQGNSA. The CDR3 runs 16 residues. The junction had 5 bases not matched to a gene; V was cut back by 4 bases and J by 0 bases. CDR3 DNA sequence: TGTGCCAGCAGCTCTGGACAGGCCACGAACACCGGGGAGCTGTTTTTT. This encodes CASSSGQATNTGELFF.

The chain uses TRBV12-5 and TRBJ1-1; D is unclear. Germline CDR1 and CDR2: LGHNT and FRNRAP. The CDR3 has 13 amino acids. V was cut by 4 bases and J by 5 bases, with 11 bases left in between. The CDR3: CASGSRRVTEAFF. CDR3 coding DNA: TGTGCTAGTGGTTCGCGGAGGGTGACTGAAGCTTTCTTT.

The chain links TRBV7-9 to TRBJ2-7, with 7 nucleotides matching TRBD1. This CDR3 has 18 amino acids. The germline V gene encodes CDR1 SEHNR and CDR2 FQNEAQ (reference sequence). V dropped 6 bases and J dropped 1; count of bases not matched to a gene: 18. Written as DNA, the CDR3 is TGTGCCAGCAGTTATGACAGGGTCCTAACTCAACCTTCCTACGAGCAGTACTTC. As protein: CASSYDRVLTQPSYEQYF.

In its sample, this clone was seen a few times. The rearrangement joins TRBV7-9 to TRBJ1-6, with 8 bases lining up with TRBD1. Per germline, CDR1 SEHNR and CDR2 FQNEAQ (reference sequence). J gave up 9 bases and V 3 bases, and 7 bases lay outside the gene matches. The length of the CDR3 is 15 residues. The CDR3 region is CASSLDRAYGSPLHF. For the CDR3, the DNA is TGTGCCAGCAGCTTGGACAGGGCTTATGGTTCACCCCTCCACTTT.

The genes are TRBV10-2 and TRBJ1-4; D not resolved. CDR3 size: 13 residues. Germline CDR1 reads WSHSY; CDR2 reads SAAADI. Trimming took 6 bases from V and 5 from J, leaving 10 bases between them. CDR3 sequence: CASRPQLNEKLFF. CDR3 in DNA: TGCGCCAGCAGACCACAGTTAAATGAAAAACTGTTTTTT.

The chain recombines TRBV5-1 with TRBJ1-6; 7 bases are shared with TRBD1. The V gene's germline CDR1 is SGHRS and CDR2 YFSETQ. Trimming cost V 0 bases and J 5 bases; bases outside gene matches: 8. This CDR3 has 17 residues. The CDR3 protein is CASSLAAQTGNNSPLHF. Here the CDR3 DNA reads TGCGCCAGCAGCTTGGCCGCCCAGACAGGGAATAATTCACCCCTCCACTTT.

The chain employs TRBV9 and TRBJ1-6; D is possibly TRBD1 (6 bases). V was trimmed by 1 base and J by 7 bases, leaving 15 bases between them. Germline V gene lookup returns CDR1 SGDLS and CDR2 YYNGEE. The CDR3 loop spans 16 amino acids. The DNA for the CDR3 is TGTGCCAGCAGCGTAAATCGGAACAGGGAGAATTCACCCCTCCACTTT. Translated, it gives CASSVNRNRENSPLHF.

The rearrangement links TRBV7-4 to TRBJ1-1, with D possibly being TRBD1 (5 bases). This CDR3 spans 15 amino acids. The V end lost 7 bases, the J end lost 2 bases, and 17 bases lay between the germline ends. Germline V lookup: CDR1 SGHVT, CDR2 SQSDAQ. The CDR3 protein is CASTLGGGVNTEAFF. The CDR3 nucleotides are TGTGCCAGCACCCTCGGGGGGGGAGTTAACACTGAAGCTTTCTTT.

The rearrangement uses TRBV6-6 and TRBJ1-5; D may be TRBD1 (5 bases). With 2 bases removed from V and 4 bases from J, the gap between germline ends came to 9 bases. The V gene's germline CDR1 is MNHNY and CDR2 SVGAGI (reference sequence). The CDR3 sequence is 14 residues long. The CDR3 is CASSYLQGNQPQHF. CDR3 nucleotides: TGTGCCAGCAGTTACCTTCAGGGAAATCAGCCCCAGCATTTT.

The rearrangement links TRBV5-6 to TRBJ1-4; D gene unclear. The germline V and J ends were trimmed by 4 bases and 5 bases, with 15 bases remaining between them. The CDR3 is 15 residues long. Per germline, CDR1 SGHDT and CDR2 YYEEEE. The CDR3 bases are TGTGCCAGCAGCGCTCGTCGGGGATTGAATGAAAAACTGTTTTTT. Its protein product is CASSARRGLNEKLFF.

The gene calls are TRBV3-1 (or the pseudogene TRBV3-2) and TRBJ2-5, with TRBD1 matching over 10 bases. Germline values: CDR1 LGHDT, CDR2 YNNKEL (reference sequence). The CDR3 runs to 14 residues. V was pared by 4 bases and J by 5 bases, with 4 bases of the junction left unmatched. The CDR3 loop is CASSPRTGGETQYF. The CDR3 DNA follows: TGTGCCAGCAGCCCCAGGACAGGGGGGGAGACCCAGTACTTC.

The chain has TRBV7-6 and TRBJ2-6, with TRBD2 matching 13 bases. There are 19 residues in the CDR3. CDR1 is SGHVS and CDR2 is FNYEAQ in the germline V gene. Trimming took 6 bases from V and 0 from J; bases not matched to a gene: 8. The CDR3 sequence is CASSWGLAGPSSGANVLTF. The CDR3 DNA reads as TGTGCCAGCAGTTGGGGACTAGCGGGGCCTTCCTCTGGGGCCAACGTCCTGACTTTC.

The chain combines TRBV18 with TRBJ2-7; D possibly corresponds to TRBD1 (6 bases). The ends were cut back, 6 bases at V and 5 bases at J, with 17 bases in the middle. Germline CDR1 and CDR2: KGHSH and LQKENI. The CDR3 contains 14 residues. The CDR3 DNA reads as TGTGCCAGCTCCCCTGCTTTGGGGGCCCACGAGCAGTACTTC. Its translation is CASSPALGAHEQYF.

This CDR3 is CASGAGGGYEQYF. The CDR3 nucleotides read TGTGCCAGCGGAGCGGGGGGTGGTTACGAGCAGTACTTC. The chain has TRBV12-3 or TRBV12-4 and TRBJ2-7; TRBD2 matches at 9 bases. With V trimmed by 8 bases and J by 4 bases, 6 bases remained unmatched. The length of the CDR3 is 13 residues.

This clone has more than one count but fewer than ten. This chain connects TRBV7-6 to TRBJ2-2; a weak D match, TRBD1 (5 bases). The CDR3 has 15 residues. Germline V gives CDR1 SGHVS, CDR2 FNYEAQ. The ends were cut back, 6 bases at V and 1 base at J, with 12 bases in the middle. The CDR3 region is CASRADTVNTGELFF. CDR3 bases: TGTGCCAGCAGGGCGGACACGGTGAACACCGGGGAGCTGTTTTTT.

The chain couples TRBV7-6 to TRBJ2-1, with 9 nucleotides matching TRBD1. V lost 6 bases to trimming and J lost 0 bases; unmatched junction nucleotides: 6. Germline loops: CDR1 SGHVS, CDR2 FNYEAQ. The CDR3 is made up of 16 amino acids. CDR3 in amino acids: CASRKTGGSSYNEQFF. The CDR3 DNA is TGTGCCAGCAGAAAAACAGGGGGCAGCTCCTACAATGAGCAGTTCTTC.

This clone was recorded at least ten times. The gene calls are TRBV4-2 and TRBJ2-3; a weak D match, TRBD2 (6 bases). Deletions cut 0 bases from V and 4 bases from J, with 11 bases between. Per germline, CDR1 LGHNA and CDR2 YNFKEQ. This CDR3 has 15 residues. CDR3 coding DNA: TGTGCCAGCAGCCAAGATCTGGGGGGTTCAGATACGCAGTATTTT. Protein sequence: CASSQDLGGSDTQYF.